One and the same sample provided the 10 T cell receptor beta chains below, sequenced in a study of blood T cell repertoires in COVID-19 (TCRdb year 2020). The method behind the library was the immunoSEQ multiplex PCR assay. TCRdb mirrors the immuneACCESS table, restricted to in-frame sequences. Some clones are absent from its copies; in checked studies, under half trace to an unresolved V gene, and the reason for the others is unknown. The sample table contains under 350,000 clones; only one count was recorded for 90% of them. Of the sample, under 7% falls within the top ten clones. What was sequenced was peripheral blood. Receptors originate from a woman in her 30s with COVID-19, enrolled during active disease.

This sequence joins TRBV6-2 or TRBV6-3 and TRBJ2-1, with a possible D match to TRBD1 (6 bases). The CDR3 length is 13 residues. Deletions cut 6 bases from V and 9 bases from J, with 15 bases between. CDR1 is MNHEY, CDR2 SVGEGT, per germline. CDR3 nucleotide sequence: TGTGCCAGCAGCCAGGGGTCCGTGCTTGAGCAGTTCTTC. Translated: CASSQGSVLEQFF.

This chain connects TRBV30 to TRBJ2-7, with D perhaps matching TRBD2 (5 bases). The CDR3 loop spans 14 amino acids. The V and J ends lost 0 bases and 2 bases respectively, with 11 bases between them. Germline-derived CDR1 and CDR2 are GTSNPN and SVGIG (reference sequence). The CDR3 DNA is TGTGCCTGGAGTGTGGGAGTCAGACCCTACGAGCAGTACTTC. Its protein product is CAWSVGVRPYEQYF.

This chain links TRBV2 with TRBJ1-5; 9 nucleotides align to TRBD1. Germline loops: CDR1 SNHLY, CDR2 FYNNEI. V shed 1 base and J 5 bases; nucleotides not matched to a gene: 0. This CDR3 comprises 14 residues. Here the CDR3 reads CASSEGQGDQPQHF. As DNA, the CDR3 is TGTGCCAGCAGTGAAGGACAGGGGGATCAGCCCCAGCATTTT.

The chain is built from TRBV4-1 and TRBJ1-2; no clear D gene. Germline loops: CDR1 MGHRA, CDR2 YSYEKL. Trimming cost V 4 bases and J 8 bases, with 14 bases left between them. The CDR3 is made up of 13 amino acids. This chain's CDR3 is CASSRLGGGGYTF. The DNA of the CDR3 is TGCGCCAGCAGCCGCCTAGGAGGAGGAGGCTACACCTTC.

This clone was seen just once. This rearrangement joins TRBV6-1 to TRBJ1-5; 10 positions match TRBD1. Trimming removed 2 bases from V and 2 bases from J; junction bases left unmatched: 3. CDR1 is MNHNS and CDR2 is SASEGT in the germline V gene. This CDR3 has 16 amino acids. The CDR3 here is CASSESGTGGNQPQHF. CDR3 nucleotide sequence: TGTGCCAGCAGTGAATCCGGGACAGGGGGCAATCAGCCCCAGCATTTT.

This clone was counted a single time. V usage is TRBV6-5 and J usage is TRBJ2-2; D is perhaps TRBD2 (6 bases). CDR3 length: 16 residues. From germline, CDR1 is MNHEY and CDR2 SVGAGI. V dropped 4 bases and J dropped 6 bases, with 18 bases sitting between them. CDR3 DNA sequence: TGTGCCAGCAGTTTAGCCTCCGGGAGTTACGCCGGGGAGCTGTTTTTT. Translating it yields CASSLASGSYAGELFF.

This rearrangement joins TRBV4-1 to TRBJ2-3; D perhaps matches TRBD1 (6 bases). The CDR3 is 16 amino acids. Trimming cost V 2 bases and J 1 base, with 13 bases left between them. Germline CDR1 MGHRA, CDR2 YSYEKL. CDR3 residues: CASSQTRTARTDTQYF. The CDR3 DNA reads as TGCGCCAGCAGCCAAACCCGGACAGCCCGCACAGATACGCAGTATTTT.

For the CDR3, the DNA is TGTGCCAGCAGTCGGACTAGCGGCAACACAGATACGCAGTATTTT. It codes for CASSRTSGNTDTQYF. The gene calls are TRBV7-9 and TRBJ2-3, with 10 bases aligning to TRBD2. Losses at the gene ends were 6 bases for V and 2 bases for J; bases not matched to a gene: 5. The CDR3 totals 15 residues. Germline V gives CDR1 SEHNR, CDR2 FQNEAQ (reference sequence).

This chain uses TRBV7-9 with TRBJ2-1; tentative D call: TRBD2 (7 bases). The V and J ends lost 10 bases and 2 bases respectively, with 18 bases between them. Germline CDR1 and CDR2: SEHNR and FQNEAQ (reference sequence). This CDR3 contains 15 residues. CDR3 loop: CAIVGGGSPYNEQFF. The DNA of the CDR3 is TGTGCCATCGTGGGGGGCGGGAGCCCCTACAATGAGCAGTTCTTC.

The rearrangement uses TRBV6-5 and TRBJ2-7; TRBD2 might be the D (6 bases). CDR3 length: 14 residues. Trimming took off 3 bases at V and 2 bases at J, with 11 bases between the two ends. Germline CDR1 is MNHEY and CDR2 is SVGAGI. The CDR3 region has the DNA TGTGCCAGCAGTTATGGCGGGACCCCCTACGAGCAGTACTTC. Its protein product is CASSYGGTPYEQYF.